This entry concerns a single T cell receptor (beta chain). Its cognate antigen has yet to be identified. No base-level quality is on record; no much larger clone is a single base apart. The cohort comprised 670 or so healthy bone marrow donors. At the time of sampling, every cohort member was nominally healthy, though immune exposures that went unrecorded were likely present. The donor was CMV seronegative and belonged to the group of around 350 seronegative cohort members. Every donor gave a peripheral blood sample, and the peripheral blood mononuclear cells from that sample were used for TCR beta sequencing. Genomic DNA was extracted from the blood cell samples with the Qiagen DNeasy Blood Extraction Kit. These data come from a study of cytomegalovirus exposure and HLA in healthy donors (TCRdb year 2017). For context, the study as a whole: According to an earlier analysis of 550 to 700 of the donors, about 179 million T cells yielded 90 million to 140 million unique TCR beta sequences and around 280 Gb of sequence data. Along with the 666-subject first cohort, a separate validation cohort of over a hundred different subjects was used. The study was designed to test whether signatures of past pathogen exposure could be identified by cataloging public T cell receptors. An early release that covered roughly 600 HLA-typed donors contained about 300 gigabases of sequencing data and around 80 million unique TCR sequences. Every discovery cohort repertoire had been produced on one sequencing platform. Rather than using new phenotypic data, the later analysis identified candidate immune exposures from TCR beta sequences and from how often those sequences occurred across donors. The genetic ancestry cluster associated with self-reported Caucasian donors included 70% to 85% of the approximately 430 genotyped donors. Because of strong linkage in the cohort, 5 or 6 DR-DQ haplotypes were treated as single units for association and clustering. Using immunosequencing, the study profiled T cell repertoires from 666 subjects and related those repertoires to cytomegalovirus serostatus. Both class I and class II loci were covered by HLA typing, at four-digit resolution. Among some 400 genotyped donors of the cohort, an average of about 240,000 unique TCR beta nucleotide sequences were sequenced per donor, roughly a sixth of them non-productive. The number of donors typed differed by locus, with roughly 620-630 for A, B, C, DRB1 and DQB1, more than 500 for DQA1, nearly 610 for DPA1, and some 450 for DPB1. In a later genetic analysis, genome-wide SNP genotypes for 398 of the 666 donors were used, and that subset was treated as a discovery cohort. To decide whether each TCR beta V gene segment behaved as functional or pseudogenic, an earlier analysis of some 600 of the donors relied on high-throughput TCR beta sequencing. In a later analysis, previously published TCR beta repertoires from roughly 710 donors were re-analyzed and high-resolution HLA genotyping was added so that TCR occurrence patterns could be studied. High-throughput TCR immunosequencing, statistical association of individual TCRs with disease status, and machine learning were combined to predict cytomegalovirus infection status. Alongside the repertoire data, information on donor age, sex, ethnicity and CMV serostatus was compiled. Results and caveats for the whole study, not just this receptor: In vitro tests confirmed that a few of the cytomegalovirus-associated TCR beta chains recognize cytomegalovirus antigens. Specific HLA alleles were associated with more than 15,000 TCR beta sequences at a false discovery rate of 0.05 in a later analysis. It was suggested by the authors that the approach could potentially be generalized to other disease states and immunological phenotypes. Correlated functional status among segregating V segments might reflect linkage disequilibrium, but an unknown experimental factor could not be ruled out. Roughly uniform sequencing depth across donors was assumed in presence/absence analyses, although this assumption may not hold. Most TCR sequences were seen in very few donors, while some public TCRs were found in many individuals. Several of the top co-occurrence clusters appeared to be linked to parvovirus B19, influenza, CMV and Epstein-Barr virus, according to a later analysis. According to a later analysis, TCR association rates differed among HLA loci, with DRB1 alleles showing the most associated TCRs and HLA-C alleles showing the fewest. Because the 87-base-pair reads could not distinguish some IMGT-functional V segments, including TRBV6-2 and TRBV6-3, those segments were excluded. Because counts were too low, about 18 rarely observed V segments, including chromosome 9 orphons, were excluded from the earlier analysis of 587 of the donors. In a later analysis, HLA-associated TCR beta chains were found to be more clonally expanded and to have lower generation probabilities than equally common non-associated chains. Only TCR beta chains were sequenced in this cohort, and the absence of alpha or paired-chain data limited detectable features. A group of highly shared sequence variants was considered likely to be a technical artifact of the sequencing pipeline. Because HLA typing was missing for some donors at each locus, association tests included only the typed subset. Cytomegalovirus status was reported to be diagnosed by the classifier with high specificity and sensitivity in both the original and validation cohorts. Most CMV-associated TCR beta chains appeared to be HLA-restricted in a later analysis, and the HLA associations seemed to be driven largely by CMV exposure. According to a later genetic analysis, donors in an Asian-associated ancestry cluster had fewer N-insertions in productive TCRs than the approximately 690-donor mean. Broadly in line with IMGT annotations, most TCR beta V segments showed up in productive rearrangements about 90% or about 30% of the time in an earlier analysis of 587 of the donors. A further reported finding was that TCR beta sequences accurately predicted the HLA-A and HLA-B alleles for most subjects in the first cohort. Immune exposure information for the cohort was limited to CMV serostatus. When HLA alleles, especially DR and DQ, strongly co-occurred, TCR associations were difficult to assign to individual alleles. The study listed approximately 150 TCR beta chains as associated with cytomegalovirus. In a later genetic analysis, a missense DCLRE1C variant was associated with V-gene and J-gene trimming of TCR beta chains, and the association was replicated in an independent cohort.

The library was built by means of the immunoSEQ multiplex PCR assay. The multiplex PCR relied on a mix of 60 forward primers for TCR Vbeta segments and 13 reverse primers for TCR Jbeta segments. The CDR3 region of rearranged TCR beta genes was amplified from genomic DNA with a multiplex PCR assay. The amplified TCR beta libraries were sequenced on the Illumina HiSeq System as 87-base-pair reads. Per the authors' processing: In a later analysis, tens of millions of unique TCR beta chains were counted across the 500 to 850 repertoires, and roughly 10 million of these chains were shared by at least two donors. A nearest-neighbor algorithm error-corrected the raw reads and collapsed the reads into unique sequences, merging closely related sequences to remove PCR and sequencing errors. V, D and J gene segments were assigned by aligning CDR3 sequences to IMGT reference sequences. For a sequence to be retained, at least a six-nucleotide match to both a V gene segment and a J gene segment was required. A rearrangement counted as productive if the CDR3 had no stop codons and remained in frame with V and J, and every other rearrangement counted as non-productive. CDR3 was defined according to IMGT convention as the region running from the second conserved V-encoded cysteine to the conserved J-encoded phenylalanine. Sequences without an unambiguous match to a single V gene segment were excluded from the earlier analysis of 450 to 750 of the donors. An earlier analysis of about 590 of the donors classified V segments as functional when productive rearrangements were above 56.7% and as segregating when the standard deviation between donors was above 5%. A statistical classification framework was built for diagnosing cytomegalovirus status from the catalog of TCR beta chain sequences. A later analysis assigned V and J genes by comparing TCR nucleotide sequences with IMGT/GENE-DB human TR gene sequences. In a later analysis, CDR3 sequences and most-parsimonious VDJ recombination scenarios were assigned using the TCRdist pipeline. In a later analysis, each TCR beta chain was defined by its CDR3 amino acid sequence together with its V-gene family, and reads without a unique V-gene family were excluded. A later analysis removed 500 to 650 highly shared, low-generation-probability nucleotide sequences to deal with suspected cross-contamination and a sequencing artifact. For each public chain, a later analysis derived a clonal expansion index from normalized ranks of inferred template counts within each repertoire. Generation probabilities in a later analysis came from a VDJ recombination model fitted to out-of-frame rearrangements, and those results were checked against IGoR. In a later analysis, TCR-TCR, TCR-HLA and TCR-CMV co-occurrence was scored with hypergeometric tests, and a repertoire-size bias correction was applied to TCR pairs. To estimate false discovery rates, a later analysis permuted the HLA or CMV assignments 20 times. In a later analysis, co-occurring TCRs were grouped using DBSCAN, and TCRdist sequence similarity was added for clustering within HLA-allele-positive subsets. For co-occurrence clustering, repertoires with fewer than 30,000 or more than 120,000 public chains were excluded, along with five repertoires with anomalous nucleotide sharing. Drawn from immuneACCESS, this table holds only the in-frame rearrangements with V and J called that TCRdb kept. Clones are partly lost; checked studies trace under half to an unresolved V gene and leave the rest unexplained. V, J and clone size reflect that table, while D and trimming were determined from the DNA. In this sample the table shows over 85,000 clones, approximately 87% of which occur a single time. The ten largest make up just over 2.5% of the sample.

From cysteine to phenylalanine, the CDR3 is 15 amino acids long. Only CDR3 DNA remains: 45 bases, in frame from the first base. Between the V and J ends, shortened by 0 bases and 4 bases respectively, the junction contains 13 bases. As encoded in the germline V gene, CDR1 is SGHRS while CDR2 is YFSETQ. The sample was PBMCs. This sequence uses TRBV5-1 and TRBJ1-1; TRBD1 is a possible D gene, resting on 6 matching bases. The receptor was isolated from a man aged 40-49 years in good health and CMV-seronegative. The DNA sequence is TGCGCCAGCAGCTTGGAGGGTTCAGGGGTCACTGAAGCTTTCTTT. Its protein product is CASSLEGSGVTEAFF.